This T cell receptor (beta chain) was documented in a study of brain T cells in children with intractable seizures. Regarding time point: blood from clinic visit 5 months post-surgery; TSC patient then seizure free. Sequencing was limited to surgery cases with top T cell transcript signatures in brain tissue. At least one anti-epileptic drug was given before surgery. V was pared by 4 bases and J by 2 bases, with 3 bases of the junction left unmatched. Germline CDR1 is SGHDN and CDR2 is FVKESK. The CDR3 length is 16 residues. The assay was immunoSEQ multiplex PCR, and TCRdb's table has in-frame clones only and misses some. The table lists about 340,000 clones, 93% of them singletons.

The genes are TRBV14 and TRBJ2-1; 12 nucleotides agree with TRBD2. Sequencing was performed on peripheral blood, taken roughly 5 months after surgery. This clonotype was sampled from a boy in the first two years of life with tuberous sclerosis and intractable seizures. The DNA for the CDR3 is TGTGCCAGCAGCCGACTAGCGGGAGCAACCTACAATGAGCAGTTCTTC. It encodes CASSRLAGATYNEQFF.